The 20 T cell receptor beta chains presented below share a single source sample, sequenced in a study of blood T cell repertoires in COVID-19. This table comes from immunoSEQ multiplex PCR, and its TCRdb copy is limited to in-frame clones, with some not included. The sample has around 160,000 clones, around 75% seen once; the top ten hold 14%. Sequenced: peripheral blood. Source of these receptors: a woman older than 75 with acute or convalescent COVID-19.

In DNA form, the CDR3 reads TGTGCCAGCAGCCAAGTTTTCGGGACAGGGACTGAAGCTTTCTTT. Encoded protein: CASSQVFGTGTEAFF. The chain combines TRBV3-1 (or the pseudogene TRBV3-2) with TRBJ1-1, with 9 bases fitting TRBD1. V was pared by 1 base and J by 5 bases, with 5 bases of the junction left unmatched. This CDR3 has 15 residues. Germline-derived CDR1 and CDR2 are LGHDT and YNNKEL (reference sequence).

The V and J genes are TRBV6-5 and TRBJ2-1, with 11 positions matching TRBD2. The CDR3 is 15 residues long. With 2 bases clipped from V and 3 bases from J, the junction kept 0 bases outside the gene matches. CDR1 is MNHEY and CDR2 is SVGAGI in the germline V gene. Here the CDR3 DNA reads TGTGCCAGCAGTTACGGGACTAGCGGCTACAATGAGCAGTTCTTC. Translated: CASSYGTSGYNEQFF.

The chain recombines TRBV28 with TRBJ1-4; a weak D match, TRBD1 (5 bases). V lost 7 bases to trimming and J lost 4 bases, with 16 bases between them. The CDR3 consists of 15 residues. Germline CDR1 is MDHEN and CDR2 is SYDVKM. The CDR3, as DNA: TGTGCCAGCACCTCAGCGGGGACCGGTAATGAAAAACTGTTTTTT. Translating gives CASTSAGTGNEKLFF. The entire variable domain, with the rest obtained from reference TRBV28 and TRBJ1-4, is as follows: DVKVTQSSRYLVKRTGEKVFLECVQDMDHENMFWYRQDPGLGLRLIYFSYDVKMKEKGDIPEGYSVSREKKERFSLILESASTNQTSMYLCASTSAGTGNEKLFFGSGTQLSVL.

The CDR3: CASGISGGSVETQYF. The CDR3, as DNA: TGTGCCAGCGGGATTAGCGGGGGGTCCGTGGAGACCCAGTACTTC. J is TRBJ2-5 and V is TRBV2, with 10 bases that match TRBD2. V dropped 8 bases and J dropped 5; count of bases not matched to a gene: 11. The CDR3 is 15 residues long. Germline assignment: CDR1 SNHLY and CDR2 FYNNEI.

The rearrangement joins TRBV6-5 to TRBJ2-3; D perhaps matches TRBD2 (6 bases). Germline V gene sequence: CDR1 MNHEY, CDR2 SVGAGI. Trimming removed 2 bases from V and 4 bases from J, with 13 bases in between. The CDR3 extends over 15 amino acids. This CDR3 is CASSYTGRLADTQYF. Here the CDR3 DNA reads TGTGCCAGCAGTTACACCGGGAGACTAGCAGATACGCAGTATTTT.

In this sample, this clone turned up once. The gene calls are TRBV27 and TRBJ1-4; no clear D. This CDR3 is built from 18 residues. CDR1 and CDR2 (germline): MNHEY, SMNVEV (reference sequence). The V gene lost 2 bases and the J gene lost 4 bases, with 20 bases spanning the gap. CDR3 bases: TGTGCCAGCAGTTTAAGGGTGGTAGGGCCCGGGAATAATGAAAAACTGTTTTTT. Translated, it gives CASSLRVVGPGNNEKLFF.

This clone came up once. The chain is built from TRBV5-4 and TRBJ2-7, with 12 bases lining up with TRBD2. This CDR3 has 16 residues. With V trimmed by 4 bases and J by 3 bases, 8 bases remained unmatched. CDR1 and CDR2 from the germline V gene are SGHNT and YYREEE (reference sequence). This CDR3 is CASSPDTSGRSYEQYF. The CDR3 DNA reads as TGTGCCAGCAGCCCCGATACTAGCGGGAGGAGCTACGAGCAGTACTTC.

The gene calls are TRBV7-3 and TRBJ1-2; 12 bases are shared with TRBD1. V shed 2 bases and J 5 bases; nucleotides not matched to a gene: 9. In germline, CDR1 is SGHTA, CDR2 FQGTGA. The CDR3 contains 17 residues. CDR3 nucleotides: TGTGCCAGCAGCTTAGGACCCCCGGGACAGGGGGCTTATGGCTACACCTTC. This sequence encodes CASSLGPPGQGAYGYTF.

This chain joins TRBV2 and TRBJ1-6, with 10 bases aligning to TRBD1. V was pared by 4 bases and J by 2 bases, with 5 bases of the junction left unmatched. From germline, CDR1 is SNHLY and CDR2 FYNNEI. The CDR3 is made up of 17 amino acids. CDR3: CASSAGGQGPYNSPLHF. CDR3 in DNA: TGTGCCAGCAGTGCAGGGGGACAGGGGCCCTATAATTCACCCCTCCACTTT.

The chain joins TRBV7-8 to TRBJ2-7, with 9 nucleotides matching TRBD2. The CDR3 consists of 16 residues. The germline V gene encodes CDR1 SGHVS and CDR2 FQNEAQ. Trimming took 5 bases from V and 4 from J; bases not matched to a gene: 12. The CDR3 spells CASSQGLAGQAYEQYF. In DNA form, the CDR3 reads TGTGCCAGCAGCCAGGGGCTAGCGGGGCAGGCATACGAGCAGTACTTC.

V gene TRBV23-1 combines with J gene TRBJ2-7, with D possibly matching TRBD1 (6 bases). TRBV23-1 is sorted into the ORF group, with uncertain function. CDR3 length: 15 amino acids. V was trimmed by 2 bases and J by 2 bases, leaving 13 bases between them. The CDR3, as DNA: TGCGCCAGCAGTCAAACCGGGGACAAAGCCTACGAGCAGTACTTC. This sequence encodes CASSQTGDKAYEQYF.

This clone was seen a few times. This chain connects TRBV28 to TRBJ2-7; 13 bases map to TRBD2. The CDR3 covers 16 residues. Germline V gene sequence: CDR1 MDHEN, CDR2 SYDVKM. With V trimmed by 7 bases and J by 2 bases, 8 bases remained unmatched. DNA for the CDR3: TGTGCCAGCACCCGGGGGGGGACTAGCGGGACCTACGAGCAGTACTTC. Protein: CASTRGGTSGTYEQYF.

The genes are TRBV2 and TRBJ2-5; 7 bases agree with TRBD2. V trimming: 4 bases; J trimming: 5 bases; junction bases outside the gene matches: 10. The CDR3 length is 15 residues. Germline V gene sequence: CDR1 SNHLY, CDR2 FYNNEI. Written as DNA, the CDR3 is TGTGCCAGCAGTGGTCAGGCCCTGGGAGGGGAGACCCAGTACTTC. The encoded protein is CASSGQALGGETQYF.

The rearrangement links TRBV27 to TRBJ2-1; 8 bases map to TRBD1. The CDR3 has 16 amino acids. The V segment lost 7 bases and the J segment 3 bases; nucleotides outside the gene matches: 11. The germline V gene has CDR1 MNHEY and CDR2 SMNVEV (reference sequence). DNA for the CDR3: TGTGCCAGCACTCACGAGCGGACAGGGTTCTACAATGAGCAGTTCTTC. Translating it yields CASTHERTGFYNEQFF.

The chain couples TRBV19 to TRBJ2-2; perhaps TRBD2 as D (6 bases). Germline CDR1 reads LNHDA; CDR2 reads SQIVND (reference sequence). This CDR3 contains 14 residues. V dropped 7 bases and J dropped 6 bases, with 15 bases sitting between them. The CDR3 DNA reads as TGTGCCAGTACCCCCGGGACTTTTTCCGGGGAGCTGTTTTTT. As protein: CASTPGTFSGELFF.

This chain links TRBV5-1 with TRBJ1-1, with D possibly TRBD1 on 6 matching bases. Looked up from germline, CDR1 is SGHRS and CDR2 is YFSETQ. V lost 5 bases and J 1 base, leaving 9 bases between the germline ends. The length of the CDR3 is 13 residues. The CDR3 bases are TGCGCCAGCAGGTCGACAGGGAACACTGAAGCTTTCTTT. It translates to CASRSTGNTEAFF.

CDR3 residues: CASSSERGIQYF. CDR3 coding DNA: TGCGCCAGCAGCTCGGAGCGGGGGATTCAGTATTTT. The rearrangement uses TRBV5-1 and TRBJ2-3, with 8 bases aligning to TRBD2. J gave up 12 bases and V 3 bases, and 6 bases lay outside the gene matches. Germline loops: CDR1 SGHRS, CDR2 YFSETQ. The CDR3 has 12 amino acids.

This chain joins TRBV5-1 and TRBJ2-3, with 12 bases matching TRBD2. The J segment lost 2 bases and the V segment lost 4 bases, leaving 5 bases of the junction unmatched. This CDR3 comprises 16 residues. Germline V lookup: CDR1 SGHRS, CDR2 YFSETQ. CDR3 region: CASSGSSGRVTDTQYF. CDR3 coding DNA: TGCGCCAGCAGCGGATCTAGCGGGAGGGTCACAGATACGCAGTATTTT.

The J gene is TRBJ2-3, the V gene TRBV5-1; 8 nucleotides line up with TRBD2. The germline gives CDR1 SGHRS, CDR2 YFSETQ. The CDR3 covers 14 residues. The junction had 6 bases not matched to a gene; V was cut back by 5 bases and J by 4 bases. CDR3 nucleotide sequence: TGCGCCAGCAGATTAGCGGGGTTGTCAGATACGCAGTATTTT. Encoded protein: CASRLAGLSDTQYF.

The rearrangement links TRBV29-1 to TRBJ2-2; D may be TRBD1 (6 bases). CDR1 and CDR2 from the germline V gene are SQVTM and ANQGSEA. The CDR3 is 14 residues long. Trimming cost V 4 bases and J 1 base, with 10 bases left between them. CDR3 loop: CSVAGTLNTGELFF. DNA of the CDR3: TGCAGCGTTGCCGGGACATTGAACACCGGGGAGCTGTTTTTT.